This TCR beta chain was found in a study of response to subunit inactivated influenza vaccine. This clonotype was detected a few times. The antigen remains unidentified. The study's findings and limits: New T cells are recruited in small numbers by each seasonal influenza vaccination, according to the authors' suggestion.

This CDR3 has 13 amino acids. V was pared by 6 bases and J by 3 bases, with 9 bases between. TCRdb re-derived calls from the RT-PCR reads in MiXCR, one entry per CDR3 protein. The sample shows over 450,000 distinct CDR3 sequences, 10% to 15% of them seen only once. This receptor was obtained from a man aged 45-65 years who received an inactivated influenza vaccine. The sample here was PBMCs from blood, taken 45 days after vaccination. The chain has TRBV12-3 or TRBV12-4 and TRBJ2-1; D is ambiguous. CDR3 loop: CASRGTNYNEQFF. In nucleotides, the CDR3 is TGTGCCAGCAGGGGTACCAACTACAATGAGCAGTTCTTC.